The 15 T cell receptor beta chains reported below all come from one sample, sequenced in a study of shared clonotypes between healthy human individuals. Libraries were prepared by immunoSEQ multiplex PCR; TCRdb keeps only in-frame clonotypes and omits some of them. The sample gives approximately 440,000 clones, 70% to 80% of which show up once; around 12% is in the top ten. The sequenced sample was PBMCs. Receptor source: a middle-aged woman in good health. Some clones in this sample may be carry-over from other donors' samples.

The rearrangement links TRBV28 to TRBJ1-2; 9 bases are a match to TRBD1. Germline V gene lookup returns CDR1 MDHEN and CDR2 SYDVKM. CDR3 length: 13 amino acids. The trim removed 4 bases at V and 8 bases at J, leaving 5 bases unmatched. In DNA form, the CDR3 reads TGTGCCAGCAGTTCACAGGGGGCCTGGGGCTACACCTTC. Translated: CASSSQGAWGYTF.

Note on this clone: It is likely a read error: a sequence one base away is far more abundant. V gene TRBV27 combines with J gene TRBJ2-5; a weak D match, TRBD1 (5 bases). The J call is doubtful: the DNA matches TRBJ2-7 better. The germline V gene has CDR1 MNHEY and CDR2 SMNVEV (reference sequence). This CDR3 has 11 residues. DNA for the CDR3: TGTGCCAGCAGCCAGGGCTACGAGCAGTACTTC. Its protein is CASSQGYEQYF.

V is TRBV29-1 and J is TRBJ1-5, with 9 bases aligning to TRBD1. The CDR3 sequence is 15 residues long. CDR1 is SQVTM and CDR2 is ANQGSEA in the germline V gene. Trimming at V came to 5 bases and at J to 4 bases, leaving 9 bases not matched to a gene. CDR3 sequence: CSVTNGTGYNQPQHF. The CDR3 DNA follows: TGCAGCGTTACGAACGGGACAGGGTATAATCAGCCCCAGCATTTT.

V usage is TRBV4-1 and J usage is TRBJ1-2, with a possible D match to TRBD1 (5 bases). V lost 3 bases and J 2 bases, leaving 13 bases between the germline ends. The CDR3 sequence is 15 residues long. The germline V gene has CDR1 MGHRA and CDR2 YSYEKL. The CDR3 is CASSHPPGMNYGYTF. DNA of the CDR3: TGCGCCAGCAGCCATCCCCCAGGGATGAACTATGGCTACACCTTC.

This chain uses TRBV9 with TRBJ2-3; D not certain. The CDR3 covers 15 residues. CDR1 and CDR2 (germline): SGDLS, YYNGEE. Trimming left V 4 bases short and J 0 bases short, with 12 bases between. This CDR3 is CASSLTLTSTDTQYF. The CDR3 DNA reads TGTGCCAGCAGCTTGACATTAACTAGCACAGATACGCAGTATTTT.

CDR3 amino acids: CASSRTDTQYF. In nucleotides, the CDR3 is TGTGCCAGCAGTCGAACGGATACGCAGTATTTT. The chain carries TRBV5-4 and TRBJ2-3; D gene unclear. Deletions cut 5 bases from V and 6 bases from J, with 7 bases between. Germline CDR1 is SGHNT and CDR2 is YYREEE (reference sequence). The CDR3 is 11 amino acids.

The chain employs TRBV5-6 and TRBJ2-7; D remains ambiguous. Germline-derived CDR1 and CDR2 are SGHDT and YYEEEE. Trimming stripped 1 base from V and 3 bases from J, with 5 bases between. CDR3 length: 12 residues. The CDR3 DNA reads as TGTGCCAGCAGCTTGTACCTCTACGAGCAGTACTTC. This codes for CASSLYLYEQYF.

The chain joins TRBV28 to TRBJ1-5, with D possibly TRBD1 on 6 matching bases. The CDR3 length is 20 residues. Germline assignment: CDR1 MDHEN and CDR2 SYDVKM. The ends were cut back, 4 bases at V and 2 bases at J, with 27 bases in the middle. The CDR3 DNA reads as TGTGCCAGCAGTTCGCCCCTCCCTGCAGACAGGCTTGTCGGCAATCAGCCCCAGCATTTT. This encodes CASSSPLPADRLVGNQPQHF.

The chain combines TRBV21-1 with TRBJ2-4; the table names TRBD2, a call not compared with the DNA. TRBV21-1 is termed a pseudogene. The CDR3 covers 14 residues. The CDR3 sequence: CASVGRGDKNIQYF. In DNA form, the CDR3 reads TGTGCCAGCGTAGGTCGAGGAGACAAAAACATTCAGTACTTC.

The chain has TRBV5-1 and TRBJ2-7; 8 bases are a match to TRBD2. Per germline, CDR1 SGHRS and CDR2 YFSETQ. The V segment lost 0 bases and the J segment 3 bases; nucleotides outside the gene matches: 5. This CDR3 has 15 amino acids. The CDR3 coding sequence is TGCGCCAGCAGCTTGGAGTCTAGCGGGTACTACGAGCAGTACTTC. Protein product: CASSLESSGYYEQYF.

V usage is TRBV30 and J usage is TRBJ2-7, with D uncertain. V lost 3 bases and J lost 2, with 11 bases in between. Per germline, CDR1 GTSNPN and CDR2 SVGIG (reference sequence). This CDR3 comprises 13 residues. The CDR3 protein is CAWRYGGPYEQYF. Here the CDR3 DNA reads TGTGCCTGGAGATATGGTGGGCCCTACGAGCAGTACTTC.

The sample holds one count of this clone. V and J are TRBV5-4 and TRBJ2-7; TRBD1 or TRBD2 may be the D gene (5 bases each). Trimming removed 3 bases from V and 2 bases from J, with 6 bases in between. This CDR3 has 12 residues. CDR1 SGHNT and CDR2 YYREEE come from the germline V gene (reference sequence). The chain's CDR3 is CASSWGPYEQYF. The DNA for the CDR3 is TGTGCCAGCAGCTGGGGACCCTACGAGCAGTACTTC.

The CDR3 here is CASGRDSKIQETQYF. DNA for the CDR3: TGCGCCAGCGGGAGGGACAGCAAAATCCAAGAGACCCAGTACTTC. The chain joins TRBV5-1 to TRBJ2-5; D may match TRBD1 or TRBD2 (7 bases each). Trimming cost V 7 bases and J 1 base, with 17 bases left between them. CDR1 is SGHRS, CDR2 YFSETQ, per germline. The CDR3 has 15 amino acids.

The chain carries TRBV7-3 and TRBJ2-1; 8 nucleotides agree with TRBD2. Germline V CDR1 and CDR2: SGHTA, FQGTGA. The CDR3 consists of 14 residues. V shed 5 bases and J 5 bases; nucleotides not matched to a gene: 5. CDR3 protein: CASSASGSDNEQFF. DNA for the CDR3: TGTGCCAGCAGCGCTAGCGGGTCAGACAATGAGCAGTTCTTC.

The V gene is TRBV19, the J gene TRBJ1-2; 7 bases line up with TRBD1. The CDR3 contains 15 residues. Trimming cost V 7 bases and J 2 bases; bases outside gene matches: 10. Germline CDR1 is LNHDA and CDR2 is SQIVND (reference sequence). The CDR3 sequence: CASTGGAAGNYGYTF. CDR3 bases: TGTGCCAGTACAGGGGGTGCTGCCGGCAACTATGGCTACACCTTC. The full variable domain, rest sourced from reference TRBV19 and TRBJ1-2, is DGGITQSPKYLFRKEGQNVTLSCEQNLNHDAMYWYRQDPGQGLRLIYYSQIVNDFQKGDIAEGYSVSREKKESFPLTVTSAQKNPTAFYLCASTGGAAGNYGYTFGSGTRLTVV.